This is a list of T cell receptor beta chains from one sample in a study of blood T cell repertoires in COVID-19. The assay was immunoSEQ multiplex PCR, and TCRdb's table has in-frame clones only and misses some. The sample lists 110,000 or so clones; around 89% were seen once. The sample was peripheral blood. The receptors were sampled from a human donor with acute or convalescent COVID-19. The donor label of this sample is uncertain. Each CDR3 is given with its conserved first and last residue.

V,CDR3
TRBV7-9,CASSLGVLAGGPPDTQYF
TRBV6-2/TRBV6-3,CASSSFRLGQGGYTF
TRBV7-8,CASSLYRGGHYGYTF
TRBV28,CASSLGGWMNQPQHF
TRBV5-1,CASSTGQGQGGELFF
TRBV23-1,CASSLKPGDSNQPQHF
TRBV5-1,CASSFPASGQEVYFGANVLTF
TRBV4-1,CASSQVIQGDQPQHF
TRBV28,CASTLGGRDGYTF
TRBV2,CASSETSPLQGSQYF
TRBV30,CAWSARNRGSFVYEQYF
TRBV21-1,CASSKANRDRGEGTEAFF
TRBV19,CASSIVDRYRDYGYTF
TRBV2,CASSGERRETQYF
TRBV5-1,CASSLLGNTGELFF
TRBV7-9,CASSPTGGNQPQHF
TRBV27,CASSLSRSGNTIYF
TRBV12-3/TRBV12-4,CASSFYGNTEAFF
TRBV28,CASSLFGGLGYTF
TRBV2,CASSEGLSGAYNEQFF
TRBV19,CASYEGQGRFANTEAFF
TRBV18,CASSLGQEYGYTF
TRBV6-5,CASSPGLAGIDTQYF
TRBV30,CAWSTGYGYTF
TRBV3-1/TRBV3-2,CASSQGWDRAPFF
TRBV18,CASSPPAGGAFKSRTEAFF